This T cell receptor (beta chain) came from a study of cytomegalovirus exposure and HLA in healthy donors (dated by TCRdb to 2015 to 2018). Study-wide context: An earlier analysis of under 600 of the donors reported more than 250 Gb of sequence data and 117 million unique TCR beta sequences from around 200 million T cells. An early release that covered about 640 HLA-typed donors contained around 300 gigabases of sequencing data and tens of millions of unique TCR sequences. Of the 398 genotyped donors, approximately 83% fell in the genetic ancestry cluster associated with self-reported Caucasian donors. The study aimed to test whether signatures of past pathogen exposure could be identified by cataloging public T cell receptors. The study used immunosequencing to profile the T cell repertoires of 666 subjects and linked those repertoires to cytomegalovirus serostatus. A separate validation cohort of over 95 different subjects was used in addition to the approximately 700-subject first cohort. The study combined high-throughput TCR immunosequencing, statistical association of individual TCRs with disease status, and machine learning to predict cytomegalovirus infection status. In a later analysis, previously published TCR beta repertoires from 600 to 850 donors were re-analyzed and high-resolution HLA genotyping was added so that TCR occurrence patterns could be studied. The later analysis used no new phenotypic data to find candidate immune exposures, relying instead on TCR beta sequences and their occurrence across donors. To decide whether each TCR beta V gene segment behaved as functional or pseudogenic, an earlier analysis of approximately 590 of the donors relied on high-throughput TCR beta sequencing. Donor age, sex, ethnicity and CMV serostatus were compiled together with the repertoire data. A later genetic analysis used genome-wide SNP genotypes for about three fifths of the 666 donors, treating that subset as a discovery cohort. All discovery cohort repertoires had been generated on a single sequencing platform. Class I and class II HLA loci were covered by the typing at four-digit resolution. Typing coverage differed by locus: A, B, C, DRB1 and DQB1 were typed in about 620-640 donors, DQA1 in approximately 520, DPA1 in some 600, and DPB1 in 472. Because of strong linkage in the cohort, five DR-DQ haplotypes were treated as single units for association and clustering. Across some 400 genotyped donors of the cohort, an average of about 250,000 unique TCR beta nucleotide sequences per donor were sequenced, and roughly 20% of those sequences were non-productive. The study at large found these results: HLA typing was unavailable for some donors at each locus, so association tests used only the typed subset. The only immune exposure information available for the cohort was CMV serostatus. A further reported finding was that TCR beta sequences accurately predicted the HLA-A and HLA-B alleles for most subjects in the first cohort. Strong co-occurrence of HLA alleles, especially DR and DQ, made assigning TCR associations to individual alleles difficult. A later analysis found that TCR association rates varied across HLA loci, with DRB1 alleles showing the most associated TCRs and HLA-C alleles the fewest. In an earlier analysis of 587 of the donors, most TCR beta V segments appeared in productive rearrangements about 87% or about 30% of the time, broadly matching IMGT annotations. Cytomegalovirus status was reported to be diagnosed by the classifier with high specificity and sensitivity in both the original and validation cohorts. In a later analysis, several top co-occurrence clusters were reported to appear linked to parvovirus B19, influenza, CMV and Epstein-Barr virus. Roughly uniform sequencing depth across donors was assumed in presence/absence analyses, although this assumption may not hold. The 87-base-pair reads could not distinguish some IMGT-functional V segments, including TRBV6-2 and TRBV6-3, so those segments were excluded. A later analysis associated 16,951 TCR beta sequences with specific HLA alleles at a false discovery rate of 0.05. Linkage disequilibrium might explain the correlated functional status among segregating V segments, but an unknown experimental factor could not be excluded. The authors suggested that the approach could potentially be extended to other disease states and immunological phenotypes. Only TCR beta chains were sequenced in this cohort, and the absence of alpha or paired-chain data limited detectable features. Because counts were too low, 15 to 20 rarely observed V segments, including chromosome 9 orphons, were excluded from the earlier analysis of 587 of the donors. In a later analysis, most CMV-associated TCR beta chains were found to appear HLA-restricted, with HLA associations seemingly driven largely by CMV exposure. V-gene and J-gene trimming of TCR beta chains was associated with a missense DCLRE1C variant in a later genetic analysis, and the association was replicated in an independent cohort. The study listed around 160 TCR beta chains as associated with cytomegalovirus. The sequencing pipeline was judged likely to have produced a cluster of highly shared sequence variants as a technical artifact. Across donors, most TCR sequences were observed very rarely, whereas some public TCRs were present in many individuals. Compared with the roughly 600-donor mean, donors in an Asian-associated ancestry cluster had fewer N-insertions in productive TCRs, according to a later genetic analysis. A few of the identified cytomegalovirus-associated TCR beta chains were confirmed in vitro to be specific for cytomegalovirus antigens. A later analysis found that HLA-associated TCR beta chains were more clonally expanded and had lower generation probabilities than equally common non-associated chains.

The cohort comprised some 680 healthy bone marrow donors. At the time of sampling, every cohort member was nominally healthy, though immune exposures that went unrecorded were likely present. The donor tested CMV seronegative, placing the donor among the 350 or so seronegative members of the cohort. A peripheral blood sample was collected from each donor, and TCR beta sequencing was performed on peripheral blood mononuclear cells. The Qiagen DNeasy Blood Extraction Kit was used to extract genomic DNA from the blood cell samples. The germline ends are 7 bases apart after V is trimmed by 5 bases and J by 0 bases. There are 13 amino acids in the CDR3, from cysteine to phenylalanine inclusive. The read is trimmed to its CDR3 DNA, 39 bases read in frame from base 1. Looking up the germline V gene yields CDR1 SGHVS and CDR2 FNYEAQ. Of note for this clone: Its specific antigen is unknown. The record has no base qualities; no much larger clone is one base away.

Libraries were constructed by the immunoSEQ multiplex PCR assay. A mixture of 60 forward primers for TCR Vbeta segments and 13 reverse primers for TCR Jbeta segments was used in the multiplex PCR. A multiplex PCR assay on genomic DNA amplified the CDR3 region of rearranged TCR beta genes. The Illumina HiSeq System was used to sequence the amplified TCR beta libraries as 87-base-pair reads. For the original study's pipeline: A later analysis tallied 75 million to 95 million unique TCR beta chains across the 550 to 850 repertoires, and 10 million to 11 million of those chains were shared by two or more donors. Raw reads were error-corrected and collapsed into unique sequences with a nearest-neighbor algorithm that merged closely related sequences to remove PCR and sequencing errors. To assign V, D and J gene segments, CDR3 sequences were aligned to IMGT reference sequences. For a sequence to be retained, a match of at least six nucleotides was required to both a V gene segment and a J gene segment. A rearrangement counted as productive if the CDR3 had no stop codons and remained in frame with V and J, and every other rearrangement counted as non-productive. Following IMGT convention, CDR3 was defined as the stretch from the second conserved V-encoded cysteine to the conserved J-encoded phenylalanine. Sequences without an unambiguous match to a single V gene segment were excluded from the earlier analysis of 450 to 650 of the donors. In an earlier analysis of a few hundred of the donors, V segments were called functional above 56.7% productive rearrangements and were called segregating when the between-donor standard deviation exceeded 5%. A statistical classification framework was developed to diagnose cytomegalovirus status using the catalog of TCR beta chain sequences. V and J gene assignment, in a later analysis, came from comparing TCR nucleotide sequences with IMGT/GENE-DB human TR gene sequences. Using the TCRdist pipeline, a later analysis assigned CDR3 sequences along with most-parsimonious VDJ recombination scenarios. In a later analysis, every TCR beta chain was defined by the combination of its CDR3 amino acid sequence and its V-gene family, and reads without a unique V-gene family were dropped. As a way to deal with suspected cross-contamination and a sequencing artifact, a later analysis dropped approximately 590 nucleotide sequences that were highly shared and had low generation probability. In a later analysis, a clonal expansion index for each public chain was calculated from normalized within-repertoire ranks of inferred template counts. A later analysis computed generation probabilities with a VDJ recombination model fitted to out-of-frame rearrangements, and checked the results against IGoR. In a later analysis, hypergeometric tests were used to score TCR-TCR, TCR-HLA and TCR-CMV co-occurrence, with a repertoire-size bias correction applied to TCR pairs. To estimate false discovery rates, a later analysis permuted the HLA or CMV assignments 20 times. In a later analysis, co-occurring TCRs were grouped with DBSCAN, and TCRdist sequence similarity was added when clustering was performed within HLA-allele-positive subsets. Co-occurrence clustering excluded repertoires with fewer than 30,000 or more than 120,000 public chains, plus five with anomalous nucleotide sharing. The source is immuneACCESS, and TCRdb retained only in-frame sequences with V and J called. Part of the clones is not carried over; for the studies checked, unresolved V genes explain less than half of this, and the remainder is unexplained. That table supplies the V and J calls and clone size; D and trimming were determined from the DNA. Here the sample has 200,000 to 250,000 clones; approximately 80% occur a single time. The ten largest make up 1.1% to 1.5% of the sample.

The rearrangement combines TRBV7-6 with TRBJ1-1, with the D gene call left open. Sequencing was performed on PBMCs. This clonotype was obtained from a girl aged 5-17 years in good health and CMV-seronegative. The DNA is TGTGCCAGCAGCCAATCGGTGAACACTGAAGCTTTCTTT. It translates as CASSQSVNTEAFF.